The following is a T cell receptor beta chain sequence with its context. Method: immunoSEQ multiplex PCR; TCRdb's copy keeps in-frame clones and lacks some. This table has about 84,000 clones, roughly 98% appearing once. This sample was taken from a study of technical replicates of blood from several donors. The clonotype was recovered from a human donor in good health. Sequenced material: T cells isolated from PBMCs.

The CDR3 region is CASSALDSQSYGYTF. CDR3 nucleotides: TGTGCCAGCAGCGCGCTGGACAGCCAAAGCTATGGCTACACCTTC. This sequence joins TRBV9 and TRBJ1-2; the D gene is possibly TRBD1 (6 bases). The CDR3 runs 15 residues. CDR1 is SGDLS and CDR2 is YYNGEE in the germline V gene. Trimming shortened V by 3 bases and J by 4 bases, and 16 bases separated the two germline ends.